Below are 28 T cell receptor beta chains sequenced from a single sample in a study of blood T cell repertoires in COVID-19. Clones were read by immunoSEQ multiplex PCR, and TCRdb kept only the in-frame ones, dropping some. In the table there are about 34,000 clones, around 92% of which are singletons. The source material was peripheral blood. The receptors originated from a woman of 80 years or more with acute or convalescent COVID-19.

The CDR3 reads CASSQLQGVLTGELFF. CDR3 DNA: TGTGCCAGCAGCCAGCTACAGGGAGTCCTAACCGGGGAGCTGTTTTTT. The chain joins TRBV4-2 to TRBJ2-2; tentatively, D is TRBD1 (6 bases). The germline V gene has CDR1 LGHNA and CDR2 YNFKEQ. This CDR3 has 16 residues. Trimming removed 3 bases at V and 5 bases at J, with 16 bases between.

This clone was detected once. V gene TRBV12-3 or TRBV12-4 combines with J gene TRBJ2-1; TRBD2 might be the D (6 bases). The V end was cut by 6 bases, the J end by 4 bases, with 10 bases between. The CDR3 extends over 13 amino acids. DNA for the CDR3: TGTGCCAGCAGCTCGGGGGTTTACAATGAGCAGTTCTTC. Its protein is CASSSGVYNEQFF.

The CDR3 nucleotides read TGTGCCAGCAGTGAACGTTCACCGAGCACTGAAGCTTTCTTT. Encoded protein: CASSERSPSTEAFF. The chain links TRBV2 to TRBJ1-1; the D is unclear. Germline V gene sequence: CDR1 SNHLY, CDR2 FYNNEI. This CDR3 comprises 14 residues. Between the trimmed V and J ends, which lost 2 bases and 4 bases, there was a span of 11 bases.

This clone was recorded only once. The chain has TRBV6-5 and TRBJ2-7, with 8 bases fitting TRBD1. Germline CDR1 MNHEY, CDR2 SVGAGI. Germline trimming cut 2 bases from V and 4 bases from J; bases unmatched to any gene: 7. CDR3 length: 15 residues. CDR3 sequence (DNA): TGTGCCAGCAGTTACCGGACAGGGACACTTTACGAGCAGTACTTC. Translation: CASSYRTGTLYEQYF.

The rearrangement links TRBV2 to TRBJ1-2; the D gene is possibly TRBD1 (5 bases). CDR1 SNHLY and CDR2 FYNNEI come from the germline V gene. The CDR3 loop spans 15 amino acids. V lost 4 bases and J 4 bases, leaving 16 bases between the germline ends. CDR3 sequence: CASSAPGGMSYGYTF. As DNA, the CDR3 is TGTGCCAGCAGTGCCCCGGGGGGGATGAGCTATGGCTACACCTTC.

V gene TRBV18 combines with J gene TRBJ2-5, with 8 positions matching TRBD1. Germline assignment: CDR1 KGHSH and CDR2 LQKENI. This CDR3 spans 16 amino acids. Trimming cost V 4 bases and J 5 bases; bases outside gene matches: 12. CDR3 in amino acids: CASSLLQGAMGETQYF. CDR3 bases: TGTGCCAGCTCACTACTCCAGGGGGCGATGGGGGAGACCCAGTACTTC.

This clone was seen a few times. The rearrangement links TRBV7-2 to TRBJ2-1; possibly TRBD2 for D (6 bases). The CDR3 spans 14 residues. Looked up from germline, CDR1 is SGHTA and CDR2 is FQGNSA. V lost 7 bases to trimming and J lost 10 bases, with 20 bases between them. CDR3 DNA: TGTGCCAGCACCCCCTTCGTAGCGGTTAACGAGCAGTTCTTC. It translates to CASTPFVAVNEQFF. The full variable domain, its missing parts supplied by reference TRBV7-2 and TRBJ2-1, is GAGVSQSPSNKVTEKGKDVELRCDPISGHTALYWYRQSLGQGLEFLIYFQGNSAPDKSGLPSDRFSAERTGGSVSTLTIQRTQQEDSAVYLCASTPFVAVNEQFFGPGTRLTVL.

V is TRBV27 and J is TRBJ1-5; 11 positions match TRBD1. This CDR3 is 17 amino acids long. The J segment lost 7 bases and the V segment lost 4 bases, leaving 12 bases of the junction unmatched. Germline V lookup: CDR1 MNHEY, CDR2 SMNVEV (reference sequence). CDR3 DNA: TGTGCCAGCAGTTCAGGTTGGAGGACAGGGGGCAGCCAGCCCCAGCATTTT. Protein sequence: CASSSGWRTGGSQPQHF.

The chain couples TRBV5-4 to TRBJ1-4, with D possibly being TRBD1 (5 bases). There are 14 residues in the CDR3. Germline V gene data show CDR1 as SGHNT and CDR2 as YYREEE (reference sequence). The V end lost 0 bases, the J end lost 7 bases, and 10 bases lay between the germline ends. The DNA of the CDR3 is TGTGCCAGCAGCTTGGGCAGGGAGGTTGAAAAACTGTTTTTT. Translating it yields CASSLGREVEKLFF.

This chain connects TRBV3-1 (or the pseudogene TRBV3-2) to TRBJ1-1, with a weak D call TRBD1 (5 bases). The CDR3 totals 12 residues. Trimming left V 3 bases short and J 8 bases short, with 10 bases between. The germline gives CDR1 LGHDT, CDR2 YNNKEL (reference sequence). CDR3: CASSHLDREAFF. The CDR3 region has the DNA TGTGCCAGCAGCCACTTAGACAGAGAAGCTTTCTTT.

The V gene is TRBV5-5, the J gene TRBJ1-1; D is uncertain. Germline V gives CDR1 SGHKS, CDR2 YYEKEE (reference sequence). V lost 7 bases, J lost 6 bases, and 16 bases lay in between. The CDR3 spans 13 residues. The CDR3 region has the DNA TGTGCCAGCGCCAGAGAAGGAGTATCTGAAGCTTTCTTT. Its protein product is CASAREGVSEAFF. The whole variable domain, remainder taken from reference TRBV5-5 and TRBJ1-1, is DAGVTQSPTHLIKTRGQQVTLRCSPISGHKSVSWYQQVLGQGPQFIFQYYEKEERGRGNFPDRFSARQFPNYSSELNVNALLLGDSALYLCASAREGVSEAFFGQGTRLTVV.

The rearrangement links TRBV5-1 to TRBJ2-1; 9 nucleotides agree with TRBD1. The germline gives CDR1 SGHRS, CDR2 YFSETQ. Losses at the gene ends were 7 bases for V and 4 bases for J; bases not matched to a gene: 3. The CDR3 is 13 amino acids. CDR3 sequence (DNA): TGCGCCAGCCATGGGACAGGGTACAATGAGCAGTTCTTC. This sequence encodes CASHGTGYNEQFF.

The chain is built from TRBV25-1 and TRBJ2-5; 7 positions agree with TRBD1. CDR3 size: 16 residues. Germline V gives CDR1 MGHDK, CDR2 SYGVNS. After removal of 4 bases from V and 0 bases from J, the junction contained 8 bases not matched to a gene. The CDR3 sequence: CASSVPRGKYQETQYF. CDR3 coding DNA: TGTGCCAGCAGTGTTCCCAGGGGGAAGTACCAAGAGACCCAGTACTTC.

In DNA, the CDR3 is TGTGCCAGCAGTTTGGCGGGCACGGCGGATGAGCAGTTCTTC. Translation: CASSLAGTADEQFF. The chain recombines TRBV28 with TRBJ2-1; possibly TRBD2 for D (5 bases). Germline CDR1 and CDR2: MDHEN and SYDVKM. V was clipped by 3 bases and J by 8 bases, with 14 bases between them. CDR3 length: 14 residues.

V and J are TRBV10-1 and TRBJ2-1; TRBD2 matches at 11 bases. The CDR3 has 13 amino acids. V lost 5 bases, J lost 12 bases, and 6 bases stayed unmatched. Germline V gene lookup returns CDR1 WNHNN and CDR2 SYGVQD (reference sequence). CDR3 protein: CASSSSGGKMQFF. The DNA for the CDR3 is TGCGCCAGCAGTTCTAGCGGGGGGAAGATGCAGTTCTTC.

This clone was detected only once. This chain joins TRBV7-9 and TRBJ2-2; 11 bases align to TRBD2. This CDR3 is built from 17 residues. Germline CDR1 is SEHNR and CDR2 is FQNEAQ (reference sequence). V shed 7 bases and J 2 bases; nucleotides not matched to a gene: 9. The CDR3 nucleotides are TGTGCCAGCACCTCAGCAGGACTAGCGGGTAACACCGGGGAGCTGTTTTTT. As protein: CASTSAGLAGNTGELFF.

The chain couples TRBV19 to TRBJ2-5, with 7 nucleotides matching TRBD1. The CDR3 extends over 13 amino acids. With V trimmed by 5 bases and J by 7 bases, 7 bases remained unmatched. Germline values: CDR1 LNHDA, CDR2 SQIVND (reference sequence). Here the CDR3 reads CASSLGQPPTQYF. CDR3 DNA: TGTGCCAGTAGTCTGGGACAGCCACCGACCCAGTACTTC.

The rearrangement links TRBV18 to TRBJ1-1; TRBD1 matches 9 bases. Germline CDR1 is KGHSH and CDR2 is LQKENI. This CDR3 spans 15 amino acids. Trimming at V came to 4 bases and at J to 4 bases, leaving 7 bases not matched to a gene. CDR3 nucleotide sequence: TGTGCCAGCTCACTCAAGGACAGGGGTAGCACTGAAGCTTTCTTT. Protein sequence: CASSLKDRGSTEAFF. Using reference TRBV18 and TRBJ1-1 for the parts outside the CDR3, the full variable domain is NAGVMQNPRHLVRRRGQEARLRCSPMKGHSHVYWYRQLPEEGLKFMVYLQKENIIDESGMPKERFSAEFPKEGPSILRIQQVVRGDSAAYFCASSLKDRGSTEAFFGQGTRLTVV.

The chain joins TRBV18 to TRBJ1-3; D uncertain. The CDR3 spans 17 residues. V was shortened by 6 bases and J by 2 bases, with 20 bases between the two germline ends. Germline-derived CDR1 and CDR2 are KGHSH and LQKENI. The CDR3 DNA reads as TGTGCCAGCTCGTCGACTCTTGCGGGTAACCCTGGAAACACCATATATTTT. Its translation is CASSSTLAGNPGNTIYF. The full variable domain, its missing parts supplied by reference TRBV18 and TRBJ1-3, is NAGVMQNPRHLVRRRGQEARLRCSPMKGHSHVYWYRQLPEEGLKFMVYLQKENIIDESGMPKERFSAEFPKEGPSILRIQQVVRGDSAAYFCASSSTLAGNPGNTIYFGEGSWLTVV.

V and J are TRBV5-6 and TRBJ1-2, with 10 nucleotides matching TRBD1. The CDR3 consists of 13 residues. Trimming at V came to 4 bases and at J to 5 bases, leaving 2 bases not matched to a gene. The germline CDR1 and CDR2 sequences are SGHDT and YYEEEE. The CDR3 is CASSGTGVYGYTF. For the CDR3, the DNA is TGTGCCAGCAGCGGGACAGGGGTATATGGCTACACCTTC.

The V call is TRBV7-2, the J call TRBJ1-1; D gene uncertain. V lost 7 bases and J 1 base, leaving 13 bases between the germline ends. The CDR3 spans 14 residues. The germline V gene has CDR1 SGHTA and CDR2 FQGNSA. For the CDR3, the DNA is TGTGCCAGCACCCACGGGGAGCCGAACACTGAAGCTTTCTTT. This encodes CASTHGEPNTEAFF.

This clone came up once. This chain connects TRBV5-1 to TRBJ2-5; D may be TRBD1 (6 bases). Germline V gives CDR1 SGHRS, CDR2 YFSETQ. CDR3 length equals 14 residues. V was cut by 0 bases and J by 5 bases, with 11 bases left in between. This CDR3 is CASSLGFQGETQYF. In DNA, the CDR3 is TGCGCCAGCAGCTTGGGTTTTCAGGGGGAGACCCAGTACTTC.

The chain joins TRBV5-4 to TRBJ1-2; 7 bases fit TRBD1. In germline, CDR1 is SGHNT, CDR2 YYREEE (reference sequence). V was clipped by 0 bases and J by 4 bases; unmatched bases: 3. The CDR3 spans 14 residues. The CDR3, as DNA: TGTGCCAGCAGCTTGGAACAGGGGCCCTATGGCTACACCTTC. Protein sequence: CASSLEQGPYGYTF.

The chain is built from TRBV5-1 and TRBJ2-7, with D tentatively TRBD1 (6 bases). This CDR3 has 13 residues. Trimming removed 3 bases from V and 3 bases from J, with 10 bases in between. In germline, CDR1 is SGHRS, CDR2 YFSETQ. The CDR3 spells CASSWGQGYEQYF. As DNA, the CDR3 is TGCGCCAGCAGCTGGGGACAAGGCTACGAGCAGTACTTC. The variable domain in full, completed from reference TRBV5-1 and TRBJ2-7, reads KAGVTQTPRYLIKTRGQQVTLSCSPISGHRSVSWYQQTPGQGLQFLFEYFSETQRNKGNFPGRFSGRQFSNSRSEMNVSTLELGDSALYLCASSWGQGYEQYFGPGTRLTVT.

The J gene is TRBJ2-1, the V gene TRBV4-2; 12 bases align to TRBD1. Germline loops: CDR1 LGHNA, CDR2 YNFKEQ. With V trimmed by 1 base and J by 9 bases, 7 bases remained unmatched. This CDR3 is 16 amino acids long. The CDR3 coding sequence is TGTGCCAGCAGCCAAGCGCCGGGACAGGGGGCGAGTGAGCAGTTCTTC. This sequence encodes CASSQAPGQGASEQFF.

CDR3 sequence: CSASSRAGTEAFF. CDR3 in DNA: TGCAGTGCTAGTTCCAGGGCCGGCACTGAAGCTTTCTTT. The genes are TRBV20-1 and TRBJ1-1, with D possibly being TRBD1 (5 bases). This CDR3 is built from 13 residues. The germline V gene has CDR1 DFQATT and CDR2 SNEGSKA (reference sequence). Trimming took 3 bases from V and 4 from J, leaving 12 bases between them.

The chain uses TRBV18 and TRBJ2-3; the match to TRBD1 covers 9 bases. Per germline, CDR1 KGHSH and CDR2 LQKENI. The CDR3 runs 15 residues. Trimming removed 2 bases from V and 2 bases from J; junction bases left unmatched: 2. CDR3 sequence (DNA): TGTGCCAGCTCACCAAGGACAGGGGACACAGATACGCAGTATTTT. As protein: CASSPRTGDTDTQYF. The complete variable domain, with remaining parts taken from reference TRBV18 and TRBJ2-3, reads NAGVMQNPRHLVRRRGQEARLRCSPMKGHSHVYWYRQLPEEGLKFMVYLQKENIIDESGMPKERFSAEFPKEGPSILRIQQVVRGDSAAYFCASSPRTGDTDTQYFGPGTRLTVL.

CDR3 sequence: CASLTGSSGNTIYF. The CDR3 bases are TGTGCCAGTTTGACAGGGAGCTCTGGAAACACCATATATTTT. The rearrangement links TRBV19 to TRBJ1-3; 7 bases match TRBD1. V lost 8 bases to trimming and J lost 0 bases; unmatched junction nucleotides: 4. The CDR3 sequence is 14 residues long. Germline CDR1 LNHDA, CDR2 SQIVND (reference sequence).